This T cell receptor beta chain was captured in a study of cytomegalovirus exposure and HLA in healthy donors. Study-level points and caveats: Among TCR beta chains, those listed as cytomegalovirus-associated numbered over 150. In a later analysis, TCR beta V- and J-gene trimming showed a link to a missense DCLRE1C variant. An assumption of roughly uniform sequencing depth across donors underlay the presence/absence analyses.

Primers for the PCR totalled 60 Vbeta and 13 Jbeta. The protocol was immunoSEQ multiplex PCR, while the TCRdb copy is restricted to in-frame clones and leaves out a portion. This sample carries about 130,000 clones, 75% to 85% of them seen once, and the ten largest clones take 1%. This clone was found a few times. Antigen specificity is unknown. Among the donors, all were healthy bone marrow donors. Trimming took off 6 bases at V and 0 bases at J, with 9 bases between the two ends. CDR3 length: 15 amino acids. The germline CDR1 and CDR2 sequences are MNHNS and SASEGT. The gene calls are TRBV6-1 and TRBJ1-6, with D hard to call. This clonotype was sampled from a man aged 40-55 years in good health and CMV-seronegative. The sample comprised PBMCs. DNA for the CDR3: TGTGCCAGCAGGGACTTGAGCTCCTATAATTCACCCCTCCACTTT. The encoded protein is CASRDLSSYNSPLHF.